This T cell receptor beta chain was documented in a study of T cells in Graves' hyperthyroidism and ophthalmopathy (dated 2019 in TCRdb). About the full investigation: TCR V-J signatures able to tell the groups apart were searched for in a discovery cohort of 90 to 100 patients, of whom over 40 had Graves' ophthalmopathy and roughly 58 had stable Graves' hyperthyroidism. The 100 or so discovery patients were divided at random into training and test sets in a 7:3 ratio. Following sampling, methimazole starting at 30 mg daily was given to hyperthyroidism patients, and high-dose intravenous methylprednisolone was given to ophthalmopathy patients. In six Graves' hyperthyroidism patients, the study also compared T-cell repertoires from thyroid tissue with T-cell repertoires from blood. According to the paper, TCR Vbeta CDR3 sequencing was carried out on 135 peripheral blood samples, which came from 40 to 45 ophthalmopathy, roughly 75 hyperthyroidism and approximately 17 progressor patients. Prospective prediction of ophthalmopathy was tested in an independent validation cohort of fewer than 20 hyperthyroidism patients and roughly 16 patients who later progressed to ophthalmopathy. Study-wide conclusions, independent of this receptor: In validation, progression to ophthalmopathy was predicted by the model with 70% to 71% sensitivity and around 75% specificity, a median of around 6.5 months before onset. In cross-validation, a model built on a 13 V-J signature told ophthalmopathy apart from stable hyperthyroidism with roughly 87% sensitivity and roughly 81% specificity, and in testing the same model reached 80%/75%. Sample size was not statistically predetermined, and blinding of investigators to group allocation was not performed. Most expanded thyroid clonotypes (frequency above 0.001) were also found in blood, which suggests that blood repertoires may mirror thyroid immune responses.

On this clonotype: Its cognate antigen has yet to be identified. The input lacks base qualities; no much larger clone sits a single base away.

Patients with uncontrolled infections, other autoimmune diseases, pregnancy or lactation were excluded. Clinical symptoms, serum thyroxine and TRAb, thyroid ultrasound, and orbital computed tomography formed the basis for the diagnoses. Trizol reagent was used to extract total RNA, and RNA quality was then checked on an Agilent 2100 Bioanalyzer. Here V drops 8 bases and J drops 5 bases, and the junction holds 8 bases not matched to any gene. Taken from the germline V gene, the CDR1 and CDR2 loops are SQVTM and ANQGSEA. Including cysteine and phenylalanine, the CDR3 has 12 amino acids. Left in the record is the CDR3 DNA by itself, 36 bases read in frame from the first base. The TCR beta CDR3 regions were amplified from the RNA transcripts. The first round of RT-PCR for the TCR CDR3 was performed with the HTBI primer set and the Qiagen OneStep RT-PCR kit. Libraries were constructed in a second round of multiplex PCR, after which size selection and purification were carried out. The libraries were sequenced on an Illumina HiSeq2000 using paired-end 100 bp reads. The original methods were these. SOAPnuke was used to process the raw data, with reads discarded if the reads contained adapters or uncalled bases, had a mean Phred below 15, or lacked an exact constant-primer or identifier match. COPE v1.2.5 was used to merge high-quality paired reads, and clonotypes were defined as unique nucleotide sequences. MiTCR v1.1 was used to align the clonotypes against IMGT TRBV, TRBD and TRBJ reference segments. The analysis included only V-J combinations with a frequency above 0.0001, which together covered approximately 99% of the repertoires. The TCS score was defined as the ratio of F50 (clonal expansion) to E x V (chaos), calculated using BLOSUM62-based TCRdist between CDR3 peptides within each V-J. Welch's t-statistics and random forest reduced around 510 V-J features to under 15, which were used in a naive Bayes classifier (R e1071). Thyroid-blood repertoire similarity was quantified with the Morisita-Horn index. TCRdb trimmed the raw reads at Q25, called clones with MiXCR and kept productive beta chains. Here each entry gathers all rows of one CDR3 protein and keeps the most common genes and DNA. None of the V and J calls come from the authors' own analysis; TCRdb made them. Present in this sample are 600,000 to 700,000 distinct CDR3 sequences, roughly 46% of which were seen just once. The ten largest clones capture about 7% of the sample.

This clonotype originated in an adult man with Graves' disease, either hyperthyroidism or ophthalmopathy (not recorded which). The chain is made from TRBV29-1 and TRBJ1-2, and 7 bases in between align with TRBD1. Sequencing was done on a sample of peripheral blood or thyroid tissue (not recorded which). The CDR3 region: CSQVRQGYGYTF. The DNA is TGCAGCCAAGTCCGACAGGGTTATGGCTACACCTTC.